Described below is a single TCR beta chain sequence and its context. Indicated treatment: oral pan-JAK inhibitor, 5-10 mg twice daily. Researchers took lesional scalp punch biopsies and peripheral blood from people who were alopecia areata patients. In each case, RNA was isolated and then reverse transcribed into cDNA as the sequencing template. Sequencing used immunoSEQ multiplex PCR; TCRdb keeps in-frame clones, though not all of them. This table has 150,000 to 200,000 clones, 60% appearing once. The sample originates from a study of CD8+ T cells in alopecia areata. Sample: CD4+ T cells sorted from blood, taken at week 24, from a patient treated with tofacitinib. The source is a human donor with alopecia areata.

CDR3 amino acids: CASIPGTGRGGSAGELFF. The CDR3, as DNA: TGTGCCAGCATCCCCGGGACGGGCCGAGGGGGTTCTGCCGGGGAGCTGTTTTTT. The J gene is TRBJ2-2, the V gene TRBV6-4, with a possible D match to TRBD1 (6 bases). Germline values: CDR1 MRHNA, CDR2 SNTAGT. V was pared by 7 bases and J by 6 bases, with 27 bases between. The CDR3 covers 18 residues.